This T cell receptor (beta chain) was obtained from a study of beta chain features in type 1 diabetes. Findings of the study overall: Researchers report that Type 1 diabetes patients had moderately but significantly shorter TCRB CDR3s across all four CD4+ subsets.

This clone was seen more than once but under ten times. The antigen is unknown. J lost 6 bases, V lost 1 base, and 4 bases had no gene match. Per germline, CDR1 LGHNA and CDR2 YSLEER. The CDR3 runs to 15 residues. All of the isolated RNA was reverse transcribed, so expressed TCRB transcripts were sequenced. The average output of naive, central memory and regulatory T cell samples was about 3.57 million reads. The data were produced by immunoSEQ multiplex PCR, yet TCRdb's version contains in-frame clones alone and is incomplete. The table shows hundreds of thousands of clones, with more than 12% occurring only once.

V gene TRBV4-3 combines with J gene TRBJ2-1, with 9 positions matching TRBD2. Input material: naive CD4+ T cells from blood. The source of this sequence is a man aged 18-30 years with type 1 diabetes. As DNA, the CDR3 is TGCGCCAGCAGCCAAGGGCTAGCGGGGTTCAATGAGCAGTTCTTC. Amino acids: CASSQGLAGFNEQFF.